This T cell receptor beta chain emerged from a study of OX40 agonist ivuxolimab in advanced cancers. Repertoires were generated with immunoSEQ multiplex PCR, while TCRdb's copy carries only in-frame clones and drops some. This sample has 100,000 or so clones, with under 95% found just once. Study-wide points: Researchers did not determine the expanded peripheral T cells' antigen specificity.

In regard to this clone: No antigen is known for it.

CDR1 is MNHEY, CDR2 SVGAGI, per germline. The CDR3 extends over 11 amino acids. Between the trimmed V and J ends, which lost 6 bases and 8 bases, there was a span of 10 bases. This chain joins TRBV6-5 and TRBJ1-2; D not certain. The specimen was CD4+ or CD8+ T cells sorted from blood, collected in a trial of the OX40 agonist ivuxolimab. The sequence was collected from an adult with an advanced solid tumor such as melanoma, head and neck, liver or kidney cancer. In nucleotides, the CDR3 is TGTGCCAGCAGCGCCCTAGGGGGCTACACCTTC. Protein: CASSALGGYTF.